A selection of T cell receptor beta chains follows, all from one sample in a study of beta chain features in type 1 diabetes. Generated by immunoSEQ multiplex PCR, the TCRdb table keeps only in-frame clones and is missing some. This table has around 500,000 clones, 11% appearing once. The sample consisted of naive CD4+ T cells from blood. These receptors all stem from a woman aged 18-35 years in good health. Both conserved end residues are part of each CDR3. A D gene is named only where the DNA matches it firmly. Size is omitted from some rows. Given values are once, few, many or a class for expanded clones.

V gene	J gene	clone size	D gene	CDR3 protein	CDR3 DNA
TRBV9	TRBJ2-3	.	TRBD2	CASSVVSSGGDTQYF	TGTGCCAGCAGCGTAGTATCTAGCGGGGGAGATACGCAGTATTTT
TRBV9	TRBJ1-5	few	TRBD1	CASSAQGVSNQPQHF	TGTGCCAGCAGCGCTCAGGGGGTTAGCAATCAGCCCCAGCATTTT
TRBV30	TRBJ1-3	.	.	CAWTTPDPYSGNTIYF	TGTGCCTGGACTACCCCGGACCCATACTCTGGAAACACCATATATTTT
TRBV30	TRBJ1-4	.	.	CAWRTWEKLFF	TGTGCCTGGAGAACGTGGGAAAAACTGTTTTTT
TRBV5-1	TRBJ1-5	few	.	CASSDEGRDQPQHF	TGCGCCAGCAGTGACGAGGGGAGAGATCAGCCCCAGCATTTT
TRBV7-2	TRBJ2-3	.	.	CASSLYQEAQYF	TGTGCCAGCAGCTTATATCAAGAAGCGCAGTATTTT
TRBV1	TRBJ2-1	few	.	CTSSQEGSSGSCNEQFF	TGCACCAGCAGCCAAGAAGGGTCTAGCGGGAGCTGCAATGAGCAGTTCTTC
TRBV29-1	TRBJ2-4	few	TRBD2	CSVVEGGGIKNIQYF	TGCAGCGTTGTCGAGGGCGGGGGAATCAAAAACATTCAGTACTTC
TRBV19	TRBJ2-5	.	.	CASSGFRVPGETQYF	TGTGCCAGTAGTGGATTCCGGGTCCCGGGAGAGACCCAGTACTTC
TRBV7-9	TRBJ2-7	few	.	CASSSAAGTYEQYF	TGTGCCAGCAGCTCTGCAGCCGGGACCTACGAGCAGTACTTC
TRBV6-6	TRBJ1-2	few	TRBD1	CASSNLYPGTGDGYTF	TGTGCCAGCAGTAACCTTTACCCCGGGACAGGGGATGGCTACACCTTC
TRBV2	TRBJ2-3	few	TRBD2	CASSLAGVSADTQYF	TGTGCCAGCAGCTTAGCGGGAGTTTCGGCAGATACGCAGTATTTT
TRBV30	TRBJ2-3	.	TRBD2	CAWTPPGGLTDTQYF	TGTGCCTGGACCCCTCCGGGGGGACTAACAGATACGCAGTATTTT
TRBV5-1	TRBJ2-5	.	.	CASSFGQIQETQYF	TGCGCCAGCAGCTTTGGCCAGATCCAAGAGACCCAGTACTTC
TRBV20-1	TRBJ1-4	.	.	CSAREGEKLFF	TGCAGTGCTAGAGAGGGGGAAAAACTGTTTTTT
TRBV11-2	TRBJ2-3	few	.	CASSLSRGRTDTQYF	TGTGCCAGCAGCTTATCCCGGGGGCGGACAGATACGCAGTATTTT
TRBV18	TRBJ2-7	once	.	CASSPATGDHEQYF	TGTGCCAGCTCACCGGCTACAGGTGATCACGAGCAGTACTTC
TRBV27	TRBJ2-5	.	.	CASRGSRGRRETQYF	TGTGCCAGCAGAGGGTCCAGGGGCCGAAGAGAGACCCAGTACTTC
TRBV2	TRBJ1-5	few	TRBD1	CASNTGGEKQPQHF	TGTGCCAGCAATACAGGGGGCGAGAAGCAGCCCCAGCATTTT
TRBV4-1	TRBJ2-1	few	TRBD2	CASSQDRTSWNEQFF	TGCGCCAGCAGCCAAGATAGGACTAGCTGGAATGAGCAGTTCTTC
TRBV15	TRBJ2-5	.	.	CATSRSQETQYF	TGTGCCACCAGCAGGTCACAAGAGACCCAGTACTTC
TRBV5-1	TRBJ2-5	.	TRBD1	CASSMTGMYQETQYF	TGCGCCAGCAGCATGACAGGGATGTACCAAGAGACCCAGTACTTC
TRBV6-5	TRBJ2-3	.	.	CASRQDLWGTDTQYF	TGTGCCAGCAGGCAGGACCTTTGGGGCACAGATACGCAGTATTTT
TRBV5-4	TRBJ2-3	few	.	CASSLSQGTDTQYF	TGTGCCAGCAGCCTCTCGCAGGGAACAGATACGCAGTATTTT
TRBV6-5	TRBJ1-5	few	.	CASSVRQDNQPQHF	TGTGCCAGCAGTGTTCGGCAGGACAATCAGCCCCAGCATTTT
TRBV27	TRBJ2-6	.	.	CASSFGGSGANVLTF	TGTGCCAGCAGTTTTGGGGGTTCAGGGGCCAACGTCCTGACTTTC
TRBV30	TRBJ2-7	few	TRBD1	CAWKGTGTYEQYF	TGTGCCTGGAAGGGGACAGGGACCTACGAGCAGTACTTC
TRBV10-3	TRBJ2-1	many	TRBD1	CAISESQGSYNEQFF	TGTGCCATCAGTGAGTCACAGGGGTCCTACAATGAGCAGTTCTTC
TRBV7-3	TRBJ2-3	few	.	CASSSTGTDTQYF	TGTGCCAGCAGTTCTACTGGTACAGATACGCAGTATTTT
TRBV7-8	TRBJ1-5	.	.	CASSLETVSNQPQHF	TGTGCCAGCAGCTTAGAGACGGTTAGCAATCAGCCCCAGCATTTT
TRBV4-3	TRBJ2-2	few	TRBD2	CASSQDSGAGGTGELFF	TGCGCCAGCAGCCAAGATTCGGGAGCGGGAGGCACCGGGGAGCTGTTTTTT
TRBV15	TRBJ1-4	.	.	CATSRAGQVNEKLFF	TGTGCCACCAGCAGAGCGGGGCAGGTGAATGAAAAACTGTTTTTT
TRBV18	TRBJ2-3	.	TRBD2	CASSPRLAGTTDTQYF	TGTGCCAGCTCACCAAGACTAGCGGGGACCACAGATACGCAGTATTTT
TRBV4-3	TRBJ2-1	few	.	CASSQRMTGYNEQFF	TGCGCCAGCAGCCAACGGATGACGGGCTACAATGAGCAGTTCTTC
TRBV18	TRBJ2-5	.	.	CASSPSHTRETQYF	TGTGCCAGCTCACCAAGTCACACGCGTGAGACCCAGTACTTC
TRBV7-9	TRBJ2-1	.	TRBD1	CASSLVGQGNYEQFF	TGTGCCAGCAGCTTAGTGGGACAGGGTAACTATGAGCAGTTCTTC
TRBV27	TRBJ1-2	.	TRBD1	CASSLKSLRDRAVGNYGYTF	TGTGCCAGCAGTTTAAAATCTCTGCGGGACAGGGCAGTCGGTAACTATGGCTACACCTTC
TRBV29-1	TRBJ1-1	few	.	CSVERTLLNTEAFF	TGCAGCGTTGAACGGACACTTCTAAACACTGAAGCTTTCTTT
TRBV23-1	TRBJ2-7	many	.	CARGWRAEQYF	TGCGCCAGGGGCTGGAGAGCAGAGCAGTACTTC
TRBV7-8	TRBJ2-4	few	.	CASSIRGGGRRGENIQYF	TGTGCCAGCAGCATCAGAGGAGGAGGGAGGCGCGGGGAAAACATTCAGTACTTC
TRBV28	TRBJ1-2	.	.	CASSDSYGYTF	TGTGCCAGCAGCGACAGCTATGGCTACACCTTC
TRBV29-1	TRBJ1-2	.	.	CSVAAGTDYGYTF	TGCAGCGTTGCGGCAGGGACCGACTATGGCTACACCTTC